The 29 T cell receptor beta chains below come from one sample, sequenced in a study of shared clonotypes between healthy human individuals. Profiling relied on immunoSEQ multiplex PCR, and the TCRdb table lists in-frame clones only, not all of them. The repertoire has millions of clones, roughly nine tenths of them found once; the top ten carry over 0.12%. The source material was naive CD4+ T cells sorted from blood. Stated subset: CD45RA+ positively selected. The receptors shown here come from a man between 18 and 35 years old in good health.

The chain couples TRBV30 to TRBJ1-6; no firm D call. V gave up 0 bases and J gave up 7 bases, with 16 bases separating them. The CDR3 is 16 amino acids. Per germline, CDR1 GTSNPN and CDR2 SVGIG (reference sequence). The chain's CDR3 is CAWSVRSGIRNSPLHF. The CDR3 DNA reads as TGTGCCTGGAGTGTACGGTCGGGAATCAGGAATTCACCCCTCCACTTT. Full variable domain (missing parts from reference TRBV30 and TRBJ1-6): SQTIHQWPATLVQPVGSPLSLECTVEGTSNPNLYWYRQAAGRGLQLLFYSVGIGQISSEVPQNLSASRPQDRQFILSSKKLLLSDSGFYLCAWSVRSGIRNSPLHFGNGTRLTVT.

This chain links TRBV18 with TRBJ2-7; 7 bases are shared with TRBD1. The germline CDR1 and CDR2 sequences are KGHSH and LQKENI. CDR3 length equals 13 residues. V gave up 5 bases and J gave up 1 base; unmatched junction bases: 2. The CDR3 sequence: CASSKGASYEQYF. The CDR3, as DNA: TGTGCCAGCTCAAAGGGGGCTTCCTACGAGCAGTACTTC. The complete variable domain, with remaining parts taken from reference TRBV18 and TRBJ2-7, reads NAGVMQNPRHLVRRRGQEARLRCSPMKGHSHVYWYRQLPEEGLKFMVYLQKENIIDESGMPKERFSAEFPKEGPSILRIQQVVRGDSAAYFCASSKGASYEQYFGPGTRLTVT.

This clone was found once. The chain employs TRBV5-5 and TRBJ1-1; D ambiguous. Germline V gene sequence: CDR1 SGHKS, CDR2 YYEKEE (reference sequence). Trimming shortened V by 5 bases and J by 0 bases, and 17 bases separated the two germline ends. The CDR3 spans 16 residues. The CDR3 DNA reads TGTGCCAGCAGGCCGGACGGATCTTTTTTGAACACTGAAGCTTTCTTT. Protein sequence: CASRPDGSFLNTEAFF. The full variable domain, in which reference TRBV5-5 and TRBJ1-1 provide the parts outside the CDR3, is DAGVTQSPTHLIKTRGQQVTLRCSPISGHKSVSWYQQVLGQGPQFIFQYYEKEERGRGNFPDRFSARQFPNYSSELNVNALLLGDSALYLCASRPDGSFLNTEAFFGQGTRLTVV.

This chain connects TRBV6-5 to TRBJ2-7, with 7 bases fitting TRBD2. With V trimmed by 4 bases and J by 6 bases, 6 bases remained unmatched. Germline lookup yields CDR1 MNHEY and CDR2 SVGAGI. This CDR3 spans 13 amino acids. The CDR3 DNA reads TGTGCCAGCAGTTGGGAGGGGAAGGGCGAGCAGTACTTC. Protein: CASSWEGKGEQYF.

The chain couples TRBV5-4 to TRBJ2-5; TRBD2 aligns across 9 bases. This CDR3 has 15 residues. In germline, CDR1 is SGHNT, CDR2 YYREEE (reference sequence). J lost 2 bases, V lost 5 bases, and 7 bases had no gene match. CDR3: CASSLPTSGQETQYF. CDR3 sequence (DNA): TGTGCCAGCAGTCTGCCTACTAGCGGGCAAGAGACCCAGTACTTC.

Concerning this clone itself: This specimen includes other DNA sequences encoding the same CDR3. The chain links TRBV6-6 to TRBJ2-7; D call uncertain. Germline V lookup: CDR1 MNHNY, CDR2 SVGAGI (reference sequence). The ends were cut back, 0 bases at V and 3 bases at J, with 3 bases in the middle. The CDR3 covers 12 residues. CDR3 sequence: CASSYSYYEQYF. The CDR3 DNA reads as TGTGCCAGCAGTTACTCGTACTACGAGCAGTACTTC.

The genes are TRBV18 and TRBJ2-5, with D perhaps matching TRBD1 or TRBD2 (7 bases each). CDR1 is KGHSH and CDR2 is LQKENI in the germline V gene. Trimming pared 0 bases from V and 5 bases from J, leaving 16 bases between. This CDR3 comprises 16 residues. The CDR3 loop is CASSPPARGGTETQYF. The CDR3 coding sequence is TGTGCCAGCTCACCACCGGCCAGGGGGGGTACGGAGACCCAGTACTTC.

About this clone itself: At one end, the junction sequence differs from germline, possibly due to a read error. The chain uses TRBV10-3 and TRBJ2-7, with 9 bases fitting TRBD2. Germline values: CDR1 ENHRY, CDR2 SYGVKD. The CDR3 runs to 12 residues. The CDR3: CAISEGGSSGIF. The CDR3 bases are TGTGCCATCAGTGAGGGGGGGTCTAGCGGGATCTTC.

The chain has TRBV2 and TRBJ1-4; no clear D. There are 14 residues in the CDR3. Germline V gives CDR1 SNHLY, CDR2 FYNNEI. Trimming shortened V by 1 base and J by 7 bases, and 10 bases separated the two germline ends. In nucleotides, the CDR3 is TGTGCCAGCAGTGAAGAGGTTTTAAGTGAAAAACTGTTTTTT. As protein: CASSEEVLSEKLFF.

In the case of this clone: The same CDR3 is also encoded by other DNA sequences in this sample. V and J are TRBV5-1 and TRBJ2-1; TRBD2 matches at 14 bases. J lost 7 bases, V lost 3 bases, and 3 bases had no gene match. Germline V gene sequence: CDR1 SGHRS, CDR2 YFSETQ. CDR3 length: 15 amino acids. The CDR3 bases are TGCGCCAGCAGCTCCGGGACTAGCGGGGGAAATGAGCAGTTCTTC. It yields the protein CASSSGTSGGNEQFF.

The gene calls are TRBV19 and TRBJ1-1; no reliable D call. V was pared by 4 bases and J by 10 bases, with 13 bases between. Germline lookup yields CDR1 LNHDA and CDR2 SQIVND (reference sequence). The CDR3 runs to 12 residues. CDR3: CASSKAPLGAFF. For the CDR3, the DNA is TGTGCCAGTAGTAAAGCGCCCCTGGGAGCTTTCTTT.

The rearrangement joins TRBV5-4 to TRBJ1-1, with D possibly TRBD1 on 5 matching bases. V lost 0 bases and J 10 bases, leaving 10 bases between the germline ends. CDR3 length: 12 residues. The germline V gene has CDR1 SGHNT and CDR2 YYREEE (reference sequence). The CDR3 nucleotides are TGTGCCAGCAGCTTGGATTGGGGCGGAGCTTTCTTT. This gives the protein CASSLDWGGAFF.

This sequence joins TRBV30 and TRBJ2-7; D possibly corresponds to TRBD1 (7 bases). This CDR3 spans 16 amino acids. CDR1 and CDR2 (germline): GTSNPN, SVGIG (reference sequence). Trimming stripped 2 bases from V and 3 bases from J, with 20 bases between. The CDR3 DNA is TGTGCCTGGAGTCCGTTGTCAGGGGGGACCATCTACGAGCAGTACTTC. The encoded protein is CAWSPLSGGTIYEQYF.

The chain couples TRBV7-2 to TRBJ2-2; TRBD1 is a possible D gene (5 bases). CDR1 SGHTA and CDR2 FQGNSA come from the germline V gene. V dropped 4 bases and J dropped 6 bases, with 15 bases sitting between them. The CDR3 consists of 15 residues. CDR3 amino acids: CASSSPRVVAGELFF. The DNA of the CDR3 is TGTGCCAGCAGCTCACCCAGGGTAGTCGCCGGGGAGCTGTTTTTT.

This chain joins TRBV27 and TRBJ1-5, with D perhaps matching TRBD1 (6 bases). V was trimmed by 5 bases and J by 9 bases, leaving 14 bases between them. CDR3 length equals 13 residues. The germline CDR1 and CDR2 sequences are MNHEY and SMNVEV (reference sequence). CDR3 DNA sequence: TGTGCCAGCAGTATACAGGGATCGCGGCCCCAGCATTTT. Translating it yields CASSIQGSRPQHF.

This sequence joins TRBV19 and TRBJ1-4, with 9 bases lining up with TRBD1. The ends lost 4 bases at V and 5 bases at J; junction bases unmatched: 5. Germline CDR1 LNHDA, CDR2 SQIVND (reference sequence). CDR3 length: 15 residues. The CDR3 reads CASSTGQGRNEKLFF. The CDR3 nucleotides are TGTGCCAGTAGTACCGGACAGGGGAGAAATGAAAAACTGTTTTTT.

The J gene is TRBJ2-5, the V gene TRBV9, with a weak D call TRBD2 (6 bases). CDR3 length: 15 amino acids. Trimming removed 4 bases at V and 2 bases at J, with 15 bases between. CDR1 is SGDLS and CDR2 is YYNGEE in the germline V gene. In DNA, the CDR3 is TGTGCCAGCAGCACTCGGGACGGGAGACAAGAGACCCAGTACTTC. Protein sequence: CASSTRDGRQETQYF.

This chain connects TRBV29-1 to TRBJ2-2; tentatively, D is TRBD1 (5 bases). This CDR3 comprises 14 residues. Germline V gene sequence: CDR1 SQVTM, CDR2 ANQGSEA. V shed 8 bases and J shed 1 base, with 14 bases lying between them. CDR3 nucleotide sequence: TGCAGCATAAAGCCCCAGGGGAACACCGGGGAGCTGTTTTTT. Amino acid sequence: CSIKPQGNTGELFF.

About this clone itself: The sample carries other DNA sequences with the same CDR3. The chain combines TRBV5-1 with TRBJ2-5, with D unclear. The V end lost 0 bases, the J end lost 3 bases, and 6 bases lay between the germline ends. The CDR3 is made up of 13 amino acids. Germline V gene sequence: CDR1 SGHRS, CDR2 YFSETQ. The CDR3 protein is CASSLGGKETQYF. The DNA for the CDR3 is TGCGCCAGCAGCTTGGGTGGGAAAGAGACCCAGTACTTC.

The CDR3 spells CASSVQASGANVLTF. The CDR3 coding sequence is TGTGCCAGCAGCGTACAAGCCTCTGGGGCCAACGTCCTGACTTTC. The genes are TRBV9 and TRBJ2-6, with D unclear. The V end lost 1 base, the J end lost 0 bases, and 5 bases lay between the germline ends. The CDR3 is 15 amino acids. From germline, CDR1 is SGDLS and CDR2 YYNGEE.

As regards this clone: The sample holds other DNA sequences that translate to the same CDR3. V is TRBV7-3 and J is TRBJ2-1; 8 bases line up with TRBD2. Germline CDR1 is SGHTA and CDR2 is FQGTGA. This CDR3 is built from 11 residues. Unmatched junction bases numbered 0, after V lost 5 bases and J lost 9 bases. The CDR3 protein is CASSAGGEQFF. CDR3 nucleotide sequence: TGTGCCAGCAGCGCGGGGGGTGAGCAGTTCTTC.

The chain has TRBV27 and TRBJ2-7; TRBD2 agrees at 9 bases. CDR3 length equals 16 residues. After removal of 6 bases from V and 2 bases from J, the junction contained 11 bases not matched to a gene. Per germline, CDR1 MNHEY and CDR2 SMNVEV (reference sequence). CDR3 protein: CASSRSGLATTYEQYF. The CDR3 bases are TGTGCCAGCAGCCGGTCAGGACTAGCGACTACCTACGAGCAGTACTTC.

In this sample, this clone turned up once. This chain uses TRBV10-3 with TRBJ2-3; possibly TRBD2 for D (7 bases). CDR1 is ENHRY, CDR2 SYGVKD, per germline. V lost 3 bases and J 7 bases, leaving 14 bases between the germline ends. The CDR3 covers 14 residues. CDR3 amino acids: CAISEERGGNTQYF. The CDR3 DNA follows: TGTGCCATCAGTGAAGAAAGGGGGGGGAATACGCAGTATTTT.

The rearrangement uses TRBV11-2 and TRBJ2-5; 8 positions match TRBD2. The germline V gene encodes CDR1 SGHAT and CDR2 FQNNGV. The V and J ends lost 5 bases and 5 bases, in that order; junction bases with no gene match: 16. There are 17 residues in the CDR3. The CDR3 sequence is CASSITPGTSGFETQYF. The CDR3 nucleotides read TGTGCCAGCAGCATAACCCCCGGGACTAGTGGATTTGAGACCCAGTACTTC.

This clone occurred once. The chain employs TRBV18 and TRBJ2-2; perhaps TRBD1 as D (5 bases). There are 16 residues in the CDR3. The V end was cut by 0 bases, the J end by 0 bases, with 8 bases between. Per the germline V gene, CDR1 is KGHSH and CDR2 is LQKENI. CDR3 region: CASSPPLQANTGELFF. DNA of the CDR3: TGTGCCAGCTCACCACCGTTACAGGCGAACACCGGGGAGCTGTTTTTT.

As regards this clone: This sample includes further DNA sequences coding for the same CDR3. This chain links TRBV9 with TRBJ2-5, with a tentative D call TRBD1 (7 bases). Trimming removed 4 bases from V and 1 base from J, with 14 bases in between. The CDR3 is 15 residues long. Germline V gene lookup returns CDR1 SGDLS and CDR2 YYNGEE. The CDR3 DNA reads as TGTGCCAGCAGCCCCCGACAGGGACTCCAAGAGACCCAGTACTTC. Protein product: CASSPRQGLQETQYF.

DNA of the CDR3: TGTGCCCTTGGACAGGGGAGCACAGATACGCAGTATTTT. Its translation is CALGQGSTDTQYF. The chain recombines TRBV7-2 with TRBJ2-3; 9 bases match TRBD1. CDR3 length: 13 amino acids. The germline CDR1 and CDR2 sequences are SGHTA and FQGNSA. J was trimmed by 0 bases and V by 11 bases; bases with no gene match: 3. Drawing the rest from reference TRBV7-2 and TRBJ2-3, the complete variable domain is GAGVSQSPSNKVTEKGKDVELRCDPISGHTALYWYRQSLGQGLEFLIYFQGNSAPDKSGLPSDRFSAERTGGSVSTLTIQRTQQEDSAVYLCALGQGSTDTQYFGPGTRLTVL.

The chain is built from TRBV18 and TRBJ2-7; weak D call: TRBD2 (6 bases). With 0 bases removed from V and 6 bases from J, the gap between germline ends came to 9 bases. Germline V lookup: CDR1 KGHSH, CDR2 LQKENI. The CDR3 has 13 amino acids. CDR3 loop: CASSPPGLREQYF. The CDR3, as DNA: TGTGCCAGCTCACCACCGGGACTTCGCGAGCAGTACTTC. Using reference TRBV18 and TRBJ2-7 for the parts outside the CDR3, the full variable domain is NAGVMQNPRHLVRRRGQEARLRCSPMKGHSHVYWYRQLPEEGLKFMVYLQKENIIDESGMPKERFSAEFPKEGPSILRIQQVVRGDSAAYFCASSPPGLREQYFGPGTRLTVT.

The chain recombines TRBV4-1 with TRBJ1-5, with TRBD1 matching over 8 bases. The CDR3 spans 14 residues. Per the germline V gene, CDR1 is MGHRA and CDR2 is YSYEKL. With 5 bases clipped from V and 3 bases from J, the junction kept 3 bases outside the gene matches. The DNA for the CDR3 is TGCGCCAGCAGCAAGACAGGGGACAATCAGCCCCAGCATTTT. This gives the protein CASSKTGDNQPQHF.